This section outlines one T cell receptor beta chain sequence together with its context. The antigen is unknown. The identical CDR3 is also encoded by other nucleotide sequences in the sample. The source of the sample is a study of cytomegalovirus exposure and HLA in healthy donors. Researchers ran the PCR with 60 Vbeta and 13 Jbeta primers. Assay: immunoSEQ multiplex PCR; the TCRdb copy retains only in-frame clones and omits some. Of about 130,000 clones in the sample, roughly 70% were seen once. The V gene lost 3 bases and the J gene lost 6 bases, with 15 bases spanning the gap. This CDR3 spans 14 amino acids. Whole-study results and caveats: Rates of TCR association differed by HLA locus in a later analysis, with DRB1 highest and HLA-C lowest.

The specimen was PBMCs. The gene calls are TRBV6-7 and TRBJ2-7; weak D call: TRBD2 (5 bases). TRBV6-7 is noted as an ORF with a role that remains uncertain. The receptor comes from a man younger than 30 in good health and CMV-seropositive. The CDR3 loop is CASSYSGSRGEQYF. DNA for the CDR3: TGTGCCAGCAGTTATTCAGGTAGTCGGGGCGAGCAGTACTTC.